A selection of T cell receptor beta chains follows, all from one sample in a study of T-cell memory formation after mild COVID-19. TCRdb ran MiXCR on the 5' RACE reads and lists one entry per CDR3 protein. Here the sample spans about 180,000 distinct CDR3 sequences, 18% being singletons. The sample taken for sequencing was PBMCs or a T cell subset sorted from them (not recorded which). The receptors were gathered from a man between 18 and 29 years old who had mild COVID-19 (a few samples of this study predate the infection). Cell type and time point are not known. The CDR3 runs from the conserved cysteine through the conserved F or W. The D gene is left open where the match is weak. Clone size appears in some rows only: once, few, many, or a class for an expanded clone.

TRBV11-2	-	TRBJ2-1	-	TGTGCCAGCAGCTTACGGCAGTCCCCACGCGGTGAGCAGTTCTTC	CASSLRQSPRGEQFF
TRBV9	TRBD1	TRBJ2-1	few	TGTGCCAGCAGCGGGATGGGACAGGGAAACAATGAGCAGTTCTTC	CASSGMGQGNNEQFF
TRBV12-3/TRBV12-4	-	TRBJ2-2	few	TGTGCCAGCACACCACAGGACACCGGGGAGCTGTTTTTT	CASTPQDTGELFF
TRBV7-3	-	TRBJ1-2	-	TGTGCCAGCAGCTCCGCGTTTGGCTACACCTTC	CASSSAFGYTF
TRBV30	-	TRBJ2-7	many	TGTGCCTGGGGGGACCTTTACGAGCAGTACTTC	CAWGDLYEQYF
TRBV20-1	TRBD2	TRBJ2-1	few	TGCAGTGCTGCGACTAGCGGGGGGGCCTACAATGAGCAGTTCTTC	CSAATSGGAYNEQFF
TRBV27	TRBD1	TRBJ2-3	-	TGTGCCAGCAGCCGGGACAGCCACACAGATACGCAGTATTTT	CASSRDSHTDTQYF
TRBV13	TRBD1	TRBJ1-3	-	TGTGCCAGCAGCTACCGACAGGGGTCTGGAAACACCATATATTTT	CASSYRQGSGNTIYF
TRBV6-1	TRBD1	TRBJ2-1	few	TGTGCCACCCTAAACAGGGGGGCTAACTACAATGAGCAGTTCTTC	CATLNRGANYNEQFF
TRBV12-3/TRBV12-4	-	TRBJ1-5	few	TGTGCCAGCAGATCCAACCTCAGGGGTAGGGTGGGGGTGCAGCATTTT	CASRSNLRGRVGVQHF
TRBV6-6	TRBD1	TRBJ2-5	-	TGTGCCAGCAGAGGACAGGATCGCCCCCGGGCCCAGTACTTC	CASRGQDRPRAQYF
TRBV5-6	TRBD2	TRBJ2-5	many	TGTGCCAGCAGGTCAACTAGCGGGGGCTGGGGGACCCAGTACTTC	CASRSTSGGWGTQYF
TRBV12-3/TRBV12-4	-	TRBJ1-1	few	TGTGCCAGCAGTTTCCACAGGGCTTCGGACACTGAAGCTTTCTTT	CASSFHRASDTEAFF
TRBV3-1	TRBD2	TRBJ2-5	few	TGTGCCAGCAGCCTAGGCTGGGGGACTAGCGACGAGACCCAGTACTTC	CASSLGWGTSDETQYF
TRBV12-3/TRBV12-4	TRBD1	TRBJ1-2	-	TGTGCCAGCAGCTACCCATCGGGACAGGGTTTGGGCTACACCTTC	CASSYPSGQGLGYTF
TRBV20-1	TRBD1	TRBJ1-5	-	TGCAGTGCTAATTGGGACAGTAGTCAGCCCCAGCATTTT	CSANWDSSQPQHF
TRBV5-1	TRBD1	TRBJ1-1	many	TGCGCCAGCACCTATCGACAGGGGCTTAACACTGAAGCTTTCTTT	CASTYRQGLNTEAFF
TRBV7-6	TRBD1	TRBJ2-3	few	TGTGCCAGCACCAAACTAGAAGGGGGACAGCCAGATACGCAGTATTTT	CASTKLEGGQPDTQYF
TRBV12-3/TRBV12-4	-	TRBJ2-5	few	TGTGCCAGCAGCAACGGACAGCACCAAGAGACCCAGTACTTC	CASSNGQHQETQYF
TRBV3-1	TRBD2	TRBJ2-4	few	TGTGCCAGCAGCCACCCAAGACTAGCGGGGGGGGTAGCCAAAAACATTCAGTACTTC	CASSHPRLAGGVAKNIQYF
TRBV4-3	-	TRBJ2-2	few	TGCGCCAGCAGCCGGGAGACGGATAACACCGGGGAGCTGTTTTTT	CASSRETDNTGELFF
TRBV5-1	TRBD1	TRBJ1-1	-	TGCGCCAGCAGCAACCGACAGGGACAAATGAACACTGAAGCTTTCTTT	CASSNRQGQMNTEAFF
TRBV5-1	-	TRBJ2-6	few	TGCGCCAGCAGCTTGTCGAACTCTGGGGCCAACGTCCTGACTTTC	CASSLSNSGANVLTF
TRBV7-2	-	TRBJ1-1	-	TGTGCCAGCAGCCCTAGGGGGTCGGGGTACGGCACTGAAGCTTTCTTT	CASSPRGSGYGTEAFF
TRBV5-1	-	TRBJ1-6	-	TGCGCCAGCAGCTTGGCGGGATCCGGTCGATCACCCCTCCACTTT	CASSLAGSGRSPLHF
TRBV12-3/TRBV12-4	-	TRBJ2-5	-	TGTGCCAGCAGAACCGAAGAGACCCAGTACTTC	CASRTEETQYF
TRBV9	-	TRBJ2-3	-	TGTGCCAGCAGCGAGAGACCTAGCACAGATACGCAGTATTTT	CASSERPSTDTQYF
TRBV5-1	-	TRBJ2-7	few	TGCGCCAGCAGCTTGGATCCAGACTCCTACGAGCAGTACTTC	CASSLDPDSYEQYF
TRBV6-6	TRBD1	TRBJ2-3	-	TGTGCCAGCAGGGACAGGGGAGACACAGATACGCAGTATTTT	CASRDRGDTDTQYF
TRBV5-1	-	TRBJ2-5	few	TGCGCCAGCAGCTTGGATTTGGGGCCAGAGACCCAGTACTTC	CASSLDLGPETQYF
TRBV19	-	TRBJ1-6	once	TGTGCCGGATGGAGGGAGAATTCACCCCTCCACTTT	CAGWRENSPLHF
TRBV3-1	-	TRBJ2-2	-	TGTGCCAGCCGGGGACATTGGAACACCGGGGAGCTGTTTTTT	CASRGHWNTGELFF
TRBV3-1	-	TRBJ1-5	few	TGTGCCAGCAGCCAAGATCGGGTTCAGCCCCAGCATTTT	CASSQDRVQPQHF
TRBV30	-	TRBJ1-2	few	TGTGCCTGTCCTCCGGGACAAAACTATGGCTACACCTTC	CACPPGQNYGYTF
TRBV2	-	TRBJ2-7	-	TGTGCCAGCAGCTCCCAAACCGGGACCCCGGTCGGTGAGCAGTACTTC	CASSSQTGTPVGEQYF
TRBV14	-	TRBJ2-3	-	TGTGCCAGCAGCCAAGGGTGGGGTTCGGGCACAGATACGCAGTATTTT	CASSQGWGSGTDTQYF
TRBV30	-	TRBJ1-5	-	TGTGCCTGGGGACGGGACGGGGGCAATCAGCCCCAGCATTTT	CAWGRDGGNQPQHF
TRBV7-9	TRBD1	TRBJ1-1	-	TGTGCCAGCAGCTTCCTCAAGGGGACAGGGCGGATATCTTTCTTT	CASSFLKGTGRISFF
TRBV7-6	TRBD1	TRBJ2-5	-	TGTGCCAGCAGCCTCTCCGGGACAGGGGGAAGGGAGACCCAGTACTTC	CASSLSGTGGRETQYF
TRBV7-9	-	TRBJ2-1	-	TGTGCCAGCAGCCTAGTTGCTAGTACCGCCAATGAGCAGTTCTTC	CASSLVASTANEQFF
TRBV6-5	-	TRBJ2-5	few	TGTGCCAGCAGTGACGGAATACAGTACCAAGAGACCCAGTACTTC	CASSDGIQYQETQYF
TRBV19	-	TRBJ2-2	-	TGTGCCAGTAGTAAGGGGAACACCGGGGAGCTGTTTTTT	CASSKGNTGELFF
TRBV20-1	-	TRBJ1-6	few	TGCAGTGCTAGAGATATGAGACAGTCTAATTCACCCCTCCACTTT	CSARDMRQSNSPLHF
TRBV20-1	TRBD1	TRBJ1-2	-	TGCAGTGCGAACAGGGGGAGCTATGGCTACACCTTC	CSANRGSYGYTF
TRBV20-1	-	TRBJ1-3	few	TGCAGTGCTAGAGACGGACGGCACTCTGGAAACACCATATATTTT	CSARDGRHSGNTIYF
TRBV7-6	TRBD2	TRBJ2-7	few	TGTGCCAGCAGCCCCCGACTAGCGGGGGTAGGCTACGAGCAGTACTTC	CASSPRLAGVGYEQYF
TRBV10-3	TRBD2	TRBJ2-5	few	TGTGCCATCTCGACTAGCGAGCAAGAGACCCAGTACTTC	CAISTSEQETQYF
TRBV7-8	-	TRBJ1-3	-	TGTGCCAGCAGCTTAGTTCCGGGGTGGTCTGGAAACACCATATATTTT	CASSLVPGWSGNTIYF
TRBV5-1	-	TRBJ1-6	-	TGCGCCAGCAAATACAGGGTGGACTCACCCCTCCACTTT	CASKYRVDSPLHF
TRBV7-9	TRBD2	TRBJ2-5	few	TGTGCCAGCAGCCGGGGGGGCCGGGAGACCCAGTACTTC	CASSRGGRETQYF
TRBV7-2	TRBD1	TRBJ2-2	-	TGTGCCAGCAGCTTGATGACAGGGCGGCGCACCGGGGAGCTGTTTTTT	CASSLMTGRRTGELFF
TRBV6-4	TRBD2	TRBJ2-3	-	TGTGCCAGCAGTGACAGCGGGGACCCTTCTAGGGTAGATACGCAGTATTTT	CASSDSGDPSRVDTQYF